This TCR beta chain stems from a study of T cell clusters in autoimmune cytopenias. Study results and limitations: TRB repertoire shifts in secondary cytopenia and chronic lymphocytic leukemia mostly reflected lymphoma, not autoimmunity. Exclusive TRB clusters were 2.5 to 3.5-fold more numerous in healthy donors than in active autoimmune hepatitis. The T cell clusters were defined only in silico, without experimental functional validation. Primary autoimmune cytopenia patients appeared to lack physiological T cell clusters present in healthy donors.

For this clonotype: Its antigen remains unknown.

The CDR3 has 13 amino acids. Germline CDR1 reads MNHNS; CDR2 reads SASEGT. TRB rearrangements were amplified by touch-down multiplex PCR with mixed TRB-A/B primers. TCRdb reprocessed the multiplex PCR reads and reports one entry per CDR3 protein, with no DNA. The repertoire table contains a few thousand distinct CDR3 sequences. TRB amplification used roughly 250 ng of peripheral blood genomic DNA. Sequencing was carried out using peripheral blood. This TCR derives from a human donor with an autoimmune cytopenia or autoimmune hepatitis (not recorded which). The gene calls are TRBV6-1 and TRBJ1-1. The CDR3 sequence: CASRRDVSTEAFF.